This TCR beta chain originates from a study of blood T cell repertoires in COVID-19. Looked up from germline, CDR1 is LNHDA and CDR2 is SQIVND (reference sequence). The junction had 4 bases not matched to a gene; V was cut back by 3 bases and J by 0 bases. This CDR3 has 16 amino acids. This table comes from immunoSEQ multiplex PCR, and its TCRdb copy is limited to in-frame clones, with some not included. The table has roughly 160,000 clones, less than 85% seen once. The TCR originated in a man in his fifties or sixties who had recovered from COVID-19. The V gene is TRBV19, the J gene TRBJ1-5, with 8 bases aligning to TRBD1. The sample consisted of PBMCs or T cells enriched from blood (not recorded which). In DNA form, the CDR3 reads TGTGCCAGTAGTATGGGACAGGCATATAGCAATCAGCCCCAGCATTTT. Its translation: CASSMGQAYSNQPQHF.